This entry features one T cell receptor (beta chain) sequence. Investigators isolated RNA and reverse transcribed it into cDNA to act as the sequencing template. Only in-frame clones appear in the TCRdb table, and some are missing; sequencing was by immunoSEQ multiplex PCR. Among more than 90,000 clones listed, approximately 60% were seen once. The entry originates in a study of CD8+ T cells in alopecia areata. CDR1 SGDLS and CDR2 YYNGEE come from the germline V gene. Trimming stripped 4 bases from V and 0 bases from J, with 11 bases between. The CDR3 is 15 amino acids. The TCR comes from a human donor in good health. The sample consisted of CD4+ T cells sorted from blood. The chain is built from TRBV9 and TRBJ1-5, with D possibly being TRBD1 (5 bases). CDR3: CASSQGRSSNQPQHF. The DNA of the CDR3 is TGTGCCAGCAGCCAGGGACGGAGTAGCAATCAGCCCCAGCATTTT. The whole variable domain, filled in from reference TRBV9 and TRBJ1-5, reads DSGVTQTPKHLITATGQRVTLRCSPRSGDLSVYWYQQSLDQGLQFLIQYYNGEERAKGNILERFSAQQFPDLHSELNLSSLELGDSALYFCASSQGRSSNQPQHFGDGTRLSIL.